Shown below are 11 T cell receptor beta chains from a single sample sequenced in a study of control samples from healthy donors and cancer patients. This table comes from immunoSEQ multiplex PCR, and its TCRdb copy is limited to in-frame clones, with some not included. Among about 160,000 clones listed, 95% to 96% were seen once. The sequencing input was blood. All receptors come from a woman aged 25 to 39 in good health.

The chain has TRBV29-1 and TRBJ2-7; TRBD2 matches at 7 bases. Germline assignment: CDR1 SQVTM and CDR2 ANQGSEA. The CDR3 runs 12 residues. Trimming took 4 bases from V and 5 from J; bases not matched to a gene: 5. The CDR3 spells CSVGGRANEQYF. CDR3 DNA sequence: TGCAGCGTTGGAGGGAGGGCCAACGAGCAGTACTTC.

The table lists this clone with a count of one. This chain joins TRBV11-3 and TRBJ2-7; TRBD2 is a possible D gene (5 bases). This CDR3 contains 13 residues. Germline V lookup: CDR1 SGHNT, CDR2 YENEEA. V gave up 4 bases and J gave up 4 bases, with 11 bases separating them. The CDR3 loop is CASSYGLPYEQYF. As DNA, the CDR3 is TGTGCCAGCAGCTACGGACTCCCGTACGAGCAGTACTTC.

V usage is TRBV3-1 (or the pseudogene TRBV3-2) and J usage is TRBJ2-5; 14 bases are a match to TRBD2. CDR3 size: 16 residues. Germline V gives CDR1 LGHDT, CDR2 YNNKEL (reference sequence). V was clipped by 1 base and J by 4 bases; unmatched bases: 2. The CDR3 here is CASSQATSGRGETQYF. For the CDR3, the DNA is TGTGCCAGCAGCCAAGCGACTAGCGGGAGGGGAGAGACCCAGTACTTC.

The CDR3: CASSSGETQYF. The CDR3 bases are TGTGCCAGCAGTAGCGGGGAGACCCAGTACTTC. J is TRBJ2-5 and V is TRBV7-9; the match to TRBD2 covers 7 bases. There are 11 residues in the CDR3. Trimming took 6 bases from V and 5 from J; bases not matched to a gene: 0. Germline CDR1 SEHNR, CDR2 FQNEAQ (reference sequence).

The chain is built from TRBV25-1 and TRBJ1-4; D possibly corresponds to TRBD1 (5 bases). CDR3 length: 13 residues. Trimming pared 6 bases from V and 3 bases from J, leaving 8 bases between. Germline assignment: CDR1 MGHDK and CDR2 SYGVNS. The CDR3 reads CASSRGANEKLFF. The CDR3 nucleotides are TGTGCCAGCAGCCGGGGGGCTAATGAAAAACTGTTTTTT.

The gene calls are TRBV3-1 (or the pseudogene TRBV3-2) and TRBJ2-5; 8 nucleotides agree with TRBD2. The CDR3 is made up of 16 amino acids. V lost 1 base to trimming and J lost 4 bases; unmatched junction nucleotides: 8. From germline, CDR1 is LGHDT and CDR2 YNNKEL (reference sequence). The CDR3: CASSQGERERGETQYF. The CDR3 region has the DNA TGTGCCAGCAGCCAAGGGGAGCGGGAGAGGGGAGAGACCCAGTACTTC.

This chain's CDR3 is CASSEASKGSHGYTF. CDR3 in DNA: TGTGCCAGCAGTGAAGCCAGTAAGGGAAGTCATGGCTACACCTTC. The chain couples TRBV2 to TRBJ1-2, with D unclear. CDR1 and CDR2 from the germline V gene are SNHLY and FYNNEI. The germline V and J ends were trimmed by 0 bases and 6 bases, with 14 bases remaining between them. The CDR3 runs to 15 residues.

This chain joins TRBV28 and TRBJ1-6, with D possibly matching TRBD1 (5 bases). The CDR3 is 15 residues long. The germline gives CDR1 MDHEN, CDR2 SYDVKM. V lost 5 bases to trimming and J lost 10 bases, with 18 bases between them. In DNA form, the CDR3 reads TGTGCCAGCAGTGGGGCGGCGGGGATTGGATCACCCCTCCACTTT. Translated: CASSGAAGIGSPLHF.

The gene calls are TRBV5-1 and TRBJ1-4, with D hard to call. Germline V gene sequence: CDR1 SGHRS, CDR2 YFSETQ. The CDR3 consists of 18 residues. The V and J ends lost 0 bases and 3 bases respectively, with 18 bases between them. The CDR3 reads CASSLGIKVGFANEKLFF. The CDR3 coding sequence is TGCGCCAGCAGCTTGGGGATCAAAGTGGGGTTCGCTAATGAAAAACTGTTTTTT. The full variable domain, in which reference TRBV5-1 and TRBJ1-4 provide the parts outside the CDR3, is KAGVTQTPRYLIKTRGQQVTLSCSPISGHRSVSWYQQTPGQGLQFLFEYFSETQRNKGNFPGRFSGRQFSNSRSEMNVSTLELGDSALYLCASSLGIKVGFANEKLFFGSGTQLSVL.

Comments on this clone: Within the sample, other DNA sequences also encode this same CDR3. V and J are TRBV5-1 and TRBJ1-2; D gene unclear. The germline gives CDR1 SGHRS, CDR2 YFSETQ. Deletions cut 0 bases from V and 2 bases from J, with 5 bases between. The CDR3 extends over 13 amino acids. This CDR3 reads CASSLEGNYGYTF. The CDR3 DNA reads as TGCGCCAGCAGCTTGGAGGGAAACTATGGCTACACCTTC.

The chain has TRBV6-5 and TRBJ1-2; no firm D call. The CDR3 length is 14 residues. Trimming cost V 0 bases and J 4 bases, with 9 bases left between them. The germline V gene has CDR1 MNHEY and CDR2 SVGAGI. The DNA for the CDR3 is TGTGCCAGCAGTTACTCGTTTCCAGGCTATGGCTACACCTTC. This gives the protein CASSYSFPGYGYTF.